This TCR beta chain is drawn from a study of cytomegalovirus exposure and HLA in healthy donors. Study-wide results and caveats: Specificity for CMV antigens was confirmed in vitro for a few of the CMV-associated chains. TCR sequences were mostly rare, though some public TCRs occurred in many donors. The classifier, whose performance was assessed in both the original and validation cohorts, reportedly diagnosed cytomegalovirus status with high specificity and sensitivity.

Though probably carrying unrecorded immune exposures, donors were nominally healthy at sampling. Primers included in the PCR were 60 Vbeta and 13 Jbeta primers. Profiled with immunoSEQ multiplex PCR; TCRdb holds only in-frame clones, not every one. The sample carries roughly 140,000 clones, 70% to 85% recorded once. Germline values: CDR1 SEHNR, CDR2 FQNEAQ (reference sequence). The CDR3 extends over 12 amino acids. About this clone itself: Antigen specificity is unknown. The junction and the germline gene differ at one end; a read error may be behind it.

The chain recombines TRBV7-9 with TRBJ1-1; no clear D gene. The sequenced sample was PBMCs. This TCR derives from a male donor in good health and CMV-seronegative. The DNA of the CDR3 is TGTTCCAGCAGCTTAGCTACAGATGAAGCTTTCTTT. This gives the protein CSSSLATDEAFF.